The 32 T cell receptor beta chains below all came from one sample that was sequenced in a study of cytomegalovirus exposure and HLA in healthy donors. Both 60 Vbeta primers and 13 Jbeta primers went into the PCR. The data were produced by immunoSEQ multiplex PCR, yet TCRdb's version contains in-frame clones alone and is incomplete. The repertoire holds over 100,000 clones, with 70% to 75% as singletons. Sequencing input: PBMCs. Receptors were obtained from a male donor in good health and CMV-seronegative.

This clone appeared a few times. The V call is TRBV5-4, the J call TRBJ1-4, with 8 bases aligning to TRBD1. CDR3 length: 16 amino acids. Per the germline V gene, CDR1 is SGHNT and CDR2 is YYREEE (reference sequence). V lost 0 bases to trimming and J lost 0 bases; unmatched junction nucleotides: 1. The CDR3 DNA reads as TGTGCCAGCAGCTTGGGGGGACAGGCAACTAATGAAAAACTGTTTTTT. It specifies CASSLGGQATNEKLFF. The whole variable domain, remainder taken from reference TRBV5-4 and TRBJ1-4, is ETGVTQSPTHLIKTRGQQVTLRCSSQSGHNTVSWYQQALGQGPQFIFQYYREEENGRGNFPPRFSGLQFPNYSSELNVNALELDDSALYLCASSLGGQATNEKLFFGSGTQLSVL.

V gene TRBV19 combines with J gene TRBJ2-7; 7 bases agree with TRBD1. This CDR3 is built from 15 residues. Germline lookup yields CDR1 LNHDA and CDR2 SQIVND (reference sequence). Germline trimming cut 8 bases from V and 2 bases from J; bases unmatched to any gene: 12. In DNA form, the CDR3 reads TGTGCCAGTCGGGGCCCGGGACAGCTGACCTACGAGCAGTACTTC. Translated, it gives CASRGPGQLTYEQYF. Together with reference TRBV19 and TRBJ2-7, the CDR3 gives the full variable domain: DGGITQSPKYLFRKEGQNVTLSCEQNLNHDAMYWYRQDPGQGLRLIYYSQIVNDFQKGDIAEGYSVSREKKESFPLTVTSAQKNPTAFYLCASRGPGQLTYEQYFGPGTRLTVT.

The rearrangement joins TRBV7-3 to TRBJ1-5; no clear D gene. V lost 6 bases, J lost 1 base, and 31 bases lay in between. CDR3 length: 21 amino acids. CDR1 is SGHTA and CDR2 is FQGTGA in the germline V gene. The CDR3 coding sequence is TGTGCCAGCAGTTCTCATCCCCCTCCGGGTCCCGGTGAAGGAAGCAATCAGCCCCAGCATTTT. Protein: CASSSHPPPGPGEGSNQPQHF.

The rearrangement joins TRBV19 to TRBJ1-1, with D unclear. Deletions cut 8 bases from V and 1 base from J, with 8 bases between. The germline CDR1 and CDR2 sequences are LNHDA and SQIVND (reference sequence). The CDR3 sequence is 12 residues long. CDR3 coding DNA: TGTGCCAGTGCGGGGTCGAACACTGAAGCTTTCTTT. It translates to CASAGSNTEAFF.

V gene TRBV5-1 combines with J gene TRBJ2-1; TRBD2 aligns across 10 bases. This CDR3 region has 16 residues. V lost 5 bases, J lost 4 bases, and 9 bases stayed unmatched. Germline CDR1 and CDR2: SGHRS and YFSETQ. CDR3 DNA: TGCGCCAGCAGTCCAGCCGGGACTAGCGCGTACAATGAGCAGTTCTTC. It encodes CASSPAGTSAYNEQFF. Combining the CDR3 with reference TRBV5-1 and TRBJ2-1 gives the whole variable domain KAGVTQTPRYLIKTRGQQVTLSCSPISGHRSVSWYQQTPGQGLQFLFEYFSETQRNKGNFPGRFSGRQFSNSRSEMNVSTLELGDSALYLCASSPAGTSAYNEQFFGPGTRLTVL.

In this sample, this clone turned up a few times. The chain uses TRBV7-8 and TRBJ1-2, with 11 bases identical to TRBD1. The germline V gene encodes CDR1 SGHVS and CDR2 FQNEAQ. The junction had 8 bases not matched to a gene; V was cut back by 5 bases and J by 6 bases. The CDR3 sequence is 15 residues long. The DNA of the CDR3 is TGTGCCAGCAGCCGAGGGACAGGGGGAGGGAATGGCTACACCTTC. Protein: CASSRGTGGGNGYTF.

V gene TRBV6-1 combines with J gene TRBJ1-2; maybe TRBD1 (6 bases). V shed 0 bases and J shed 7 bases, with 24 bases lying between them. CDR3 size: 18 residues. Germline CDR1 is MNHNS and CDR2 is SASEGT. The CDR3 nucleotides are TGTGCCAGCAGTGAAGCAGGGGGTAATTACAGGGCGTTTGGTGGCTACACCTTC. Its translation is CASSEAGGNYRAFGGYTF.

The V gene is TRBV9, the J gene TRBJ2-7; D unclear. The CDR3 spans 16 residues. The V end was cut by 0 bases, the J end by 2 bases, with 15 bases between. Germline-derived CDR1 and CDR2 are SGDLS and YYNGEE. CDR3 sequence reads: CASSVGTALVPYEQYF. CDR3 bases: TGTGCCAGCAGCGTAGGAACGGCCCTAGTTCCCTACGAGCAGTACTTC.

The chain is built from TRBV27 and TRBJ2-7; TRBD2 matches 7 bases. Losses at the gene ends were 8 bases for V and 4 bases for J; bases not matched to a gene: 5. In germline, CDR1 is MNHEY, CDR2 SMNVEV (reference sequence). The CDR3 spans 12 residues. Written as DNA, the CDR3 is TGTGCCAGCGGGGGACTACCGTACGAGCAGTACTTC. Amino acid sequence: CASGGLPYEQYF.

CDR3 residues: CASSSGDNQPQHF. For the CDR3, the DNA is TGTGCCAGCAGTTCCGGAGACAATCAGCCCCAGCATTTT. The V and J genes are TRBV27 and TRBJ1-5; no clear D. This CDR3 comprises 13 residues. Germline-derived CDR1 and CDR2 are MNHEY and SMNVEV (reference sequence). V shed 4 bases and J shed 3 bases, with 7 bases lying between them.

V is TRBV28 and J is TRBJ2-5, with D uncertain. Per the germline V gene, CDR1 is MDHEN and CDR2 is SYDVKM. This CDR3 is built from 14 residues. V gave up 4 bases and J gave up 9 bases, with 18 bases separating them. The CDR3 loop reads CASSYPGQRWAQYF. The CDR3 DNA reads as TGTGCCAGCAGTTATCCAGGCCAACGTTGGGCCCAGTACTTC.

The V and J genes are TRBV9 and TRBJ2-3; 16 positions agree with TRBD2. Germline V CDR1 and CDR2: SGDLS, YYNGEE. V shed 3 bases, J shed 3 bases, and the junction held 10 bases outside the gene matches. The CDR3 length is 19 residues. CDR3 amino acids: CASSDSPGLAGGRTDTQYF. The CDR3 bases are TGTGCCAGCAGCGATTCCCCGGGACTAGCGGGGGGGCGAACAGATACGCAGTATTTT. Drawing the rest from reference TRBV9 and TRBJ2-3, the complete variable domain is DSGVTQTPKHLITATGQRVTLRCSPRSGDLSVYWYQQSLDQGLQFLIQYYNGEERAKGNILERFSAQQFPDLHSELNLSSLELGDSALYFCASSDSPGLAGGRTDTQYFGPGTRLTVL.

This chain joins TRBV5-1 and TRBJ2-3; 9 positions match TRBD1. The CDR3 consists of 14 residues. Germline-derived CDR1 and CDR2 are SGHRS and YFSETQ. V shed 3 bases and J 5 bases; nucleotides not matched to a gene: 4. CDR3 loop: CASSSDRGGDTQYF. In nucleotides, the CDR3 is TGCGCCAGCAGCTCGGACAGGGGAGGAGATACGCAGTATTTT.

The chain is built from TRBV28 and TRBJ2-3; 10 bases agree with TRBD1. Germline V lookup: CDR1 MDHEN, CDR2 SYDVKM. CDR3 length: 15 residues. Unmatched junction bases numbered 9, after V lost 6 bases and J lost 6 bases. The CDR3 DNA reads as TGTGCCAGCAGCGGACAGGGGGTTGGTAGCGATACGCAGTATTTT. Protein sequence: CASSGQGVGSDTQYF.

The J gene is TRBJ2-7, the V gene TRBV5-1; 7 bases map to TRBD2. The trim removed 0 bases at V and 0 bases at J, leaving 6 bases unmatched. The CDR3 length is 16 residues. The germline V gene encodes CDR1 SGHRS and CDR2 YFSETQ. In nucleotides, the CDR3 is TGCGCCAGCAGCTTGGCCAGCGGGACGAACTCCTACGAGCAGTACTTC. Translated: CASSLASGTNSYEQYF.

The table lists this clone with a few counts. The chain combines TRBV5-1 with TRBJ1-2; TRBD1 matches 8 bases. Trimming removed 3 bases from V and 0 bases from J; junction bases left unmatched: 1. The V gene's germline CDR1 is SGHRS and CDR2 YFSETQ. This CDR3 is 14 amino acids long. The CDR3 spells CASSSTGANYGYTF. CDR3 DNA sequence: TGCGCCAGCAGCTCGACAGGGGCTAACTATGGCTACACCTTC.

The CDR3 DNA follows: TGTGCCAGCAGCGTCGGGACTAGCTCGGCGCTATACAATGAGCAGTTCTTC. Translation: CASSVGTSSALYNEQFF. This chain joins TRBV9 and TRBJ2-1; 9 bases align to TRBD2. The CDR3 loop spans 17 amino acids. Per germline, CDR1 SGDLS and CDR2 YYNGEE. V gave up 2 bases and J gave up 4 bases; unmatched junction bases: 10.

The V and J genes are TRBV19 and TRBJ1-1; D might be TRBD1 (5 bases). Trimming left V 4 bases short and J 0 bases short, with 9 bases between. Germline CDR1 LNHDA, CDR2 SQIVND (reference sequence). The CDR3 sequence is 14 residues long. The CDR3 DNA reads TGTGCCAGTAGTAGCAGGGTCATGAACACTGAAGCTTTCTTT. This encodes CASSSRVMNTEAFF.

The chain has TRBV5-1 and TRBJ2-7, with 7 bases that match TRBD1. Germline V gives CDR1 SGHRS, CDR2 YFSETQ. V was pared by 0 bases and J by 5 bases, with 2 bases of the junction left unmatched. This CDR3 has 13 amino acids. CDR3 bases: TGCGCCAGCAGCTTGGGAGGGGGCAACGAGCAGTACTTC. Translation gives CASSLGGGNEQYF.

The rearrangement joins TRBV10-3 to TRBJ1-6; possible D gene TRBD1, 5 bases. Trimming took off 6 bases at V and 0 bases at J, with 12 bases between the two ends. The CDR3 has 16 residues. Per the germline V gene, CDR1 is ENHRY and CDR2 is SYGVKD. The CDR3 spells CAIRSTVSSYNSPLHF. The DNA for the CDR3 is TGTGCCATCAGATCGACAGTGAGCTCCTATAATTCACCCCTCCACTTT.

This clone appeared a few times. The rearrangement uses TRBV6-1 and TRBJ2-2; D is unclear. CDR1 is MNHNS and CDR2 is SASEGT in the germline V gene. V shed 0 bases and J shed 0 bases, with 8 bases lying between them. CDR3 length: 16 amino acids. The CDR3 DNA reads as TGTGCCAGCAGTGAAGCTCTCTTCGCGAACACCGGGGAGCTGTTTTTT. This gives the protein CASSEALFANTGELFF.

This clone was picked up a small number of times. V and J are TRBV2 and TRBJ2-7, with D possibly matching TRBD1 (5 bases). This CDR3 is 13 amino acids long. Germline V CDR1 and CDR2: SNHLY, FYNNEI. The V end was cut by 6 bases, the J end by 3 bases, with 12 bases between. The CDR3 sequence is CASSLPQGYEQYF. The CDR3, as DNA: TGTGCCAGCAGCCTCCCCCAGGGCTACGAGCAGTACTTC.

Written as DNA, the CDR3 is TGTGCCAGCAGCTCCCGGACTAGCGGGAGCCCAGATACGCAGTATTTT. It translates to CASSSRTSGSPDTQYF. This chain links TRBV7-9 with TRBJ2-3; 13 nucleotides align to TRBD2. The CDR3 consists of 16 residues. CDR1 SEHNR and CDR2 FQNEAQ come from the germline V gene (reference sequence). Losses at the gene ends were 4 bases for V and 4 bases for J; bases not matched to a gene: 5.

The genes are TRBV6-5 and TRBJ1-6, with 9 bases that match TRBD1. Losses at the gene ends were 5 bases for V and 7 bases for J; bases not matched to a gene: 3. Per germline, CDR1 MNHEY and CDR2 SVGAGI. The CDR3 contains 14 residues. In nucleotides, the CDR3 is TGTGCCAGCAGTCCCGGACAGGGGAATTCACCCCTCCACTTT. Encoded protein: CASSPGQGNSPLHF.

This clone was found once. The CDR3 DNA follows: TGTGCCAGCAGCTTATCTGGGACTAGGGGGACAGATACGCAGTATTTT. It codes for CASSLSGTRGTDTQYF. V gene TRBV7-3 combines with J gene TRBJ2-3; 8 nucleotides line up with TRBD2. The J segment lost 3 bases and the V segment lost 2 bases, leaving 7 bases of the junction unmatched. This CDR3 is built from 16 residues. The germline CDR1 and CDR2 sequences are SGHTA and FQGTGA.

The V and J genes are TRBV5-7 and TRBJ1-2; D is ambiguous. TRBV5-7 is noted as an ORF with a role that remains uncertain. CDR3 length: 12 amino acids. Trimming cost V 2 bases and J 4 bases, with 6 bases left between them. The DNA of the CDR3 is TGTGCCAGCAGCTTCGGGTTCTATGGCTACACCTTC. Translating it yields CASSFGFYGYTF.

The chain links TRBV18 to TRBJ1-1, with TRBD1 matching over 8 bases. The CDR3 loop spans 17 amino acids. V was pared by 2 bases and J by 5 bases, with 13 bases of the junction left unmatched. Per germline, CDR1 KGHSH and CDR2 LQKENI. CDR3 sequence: CASSPRAAGGAGTEAFF. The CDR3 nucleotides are TGTGCCAGCTCACCAAGAGCGGCAGGGGGCGCGGGAACTGAAGCTTTCTTT.

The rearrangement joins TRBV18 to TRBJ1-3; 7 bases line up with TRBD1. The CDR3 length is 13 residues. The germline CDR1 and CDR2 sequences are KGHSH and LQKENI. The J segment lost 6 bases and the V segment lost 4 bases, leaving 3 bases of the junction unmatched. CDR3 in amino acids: CASSQGAENTIYF. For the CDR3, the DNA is TGTGCCAGCTCACAGGGGGCTGAAAACACCATATATTTT.

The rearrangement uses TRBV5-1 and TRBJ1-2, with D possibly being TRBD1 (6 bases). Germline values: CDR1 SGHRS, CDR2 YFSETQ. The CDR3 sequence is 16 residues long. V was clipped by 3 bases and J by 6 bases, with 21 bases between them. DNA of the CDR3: TGCGCCAGCAGCTGGCCCTCGGGGGGGGCTCGGGATGGCTACACCTTC. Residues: CASSWPSGGARDGYTF.

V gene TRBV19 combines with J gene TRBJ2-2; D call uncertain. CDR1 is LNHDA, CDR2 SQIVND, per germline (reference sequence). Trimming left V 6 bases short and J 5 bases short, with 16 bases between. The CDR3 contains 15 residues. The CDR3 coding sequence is TGTGCCAGTAGAGAGATGAACAGAAGGACCGGGGAGCTGTTTTTT. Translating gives CASREMNRRTGELFF.

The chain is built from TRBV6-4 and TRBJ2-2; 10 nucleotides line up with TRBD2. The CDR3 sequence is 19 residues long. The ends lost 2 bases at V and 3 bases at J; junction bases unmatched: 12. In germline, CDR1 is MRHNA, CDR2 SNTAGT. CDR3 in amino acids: CASSDKSPAGGPYTGELFF. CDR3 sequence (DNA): TGTGCCAGCAGTGACAAGTCTCCAGCGGGGGGGCCGTACACCGGGGAGCTGTTTTTT.

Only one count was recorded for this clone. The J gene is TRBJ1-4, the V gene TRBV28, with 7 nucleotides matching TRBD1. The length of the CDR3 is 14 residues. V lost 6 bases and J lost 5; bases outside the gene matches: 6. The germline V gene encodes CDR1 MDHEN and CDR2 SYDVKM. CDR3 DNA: TGTGCCAGCAGCCTTCCAGGGGGAAATGAAAAACTGTTTTTT. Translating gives CASSLPGGNEKLFF.